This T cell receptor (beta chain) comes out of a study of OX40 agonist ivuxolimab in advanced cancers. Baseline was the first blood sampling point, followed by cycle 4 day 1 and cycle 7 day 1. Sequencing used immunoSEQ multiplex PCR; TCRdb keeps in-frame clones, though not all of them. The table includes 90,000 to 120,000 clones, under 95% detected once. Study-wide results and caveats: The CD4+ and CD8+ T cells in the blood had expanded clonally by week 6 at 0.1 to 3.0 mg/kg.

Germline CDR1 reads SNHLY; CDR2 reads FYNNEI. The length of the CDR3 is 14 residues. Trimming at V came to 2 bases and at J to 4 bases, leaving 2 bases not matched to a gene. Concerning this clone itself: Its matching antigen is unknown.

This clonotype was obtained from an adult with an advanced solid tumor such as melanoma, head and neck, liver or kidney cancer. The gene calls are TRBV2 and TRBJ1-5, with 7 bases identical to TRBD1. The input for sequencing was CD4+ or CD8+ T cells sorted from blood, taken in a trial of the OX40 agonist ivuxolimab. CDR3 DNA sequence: TGTGCCAGCAGTGAACGGACAGGAAATCAGCCCCAGCATTTT. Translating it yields CASSERTGNQPQHF. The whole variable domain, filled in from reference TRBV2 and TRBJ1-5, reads EPEVTQTPSHQVTQMGQEVILRCVPISNHLYFYWYRQILGQKVEFLVSFYNNEISEKSEIFDDQFSVERPDGSNFTLKIRSTKLEDSAMYFCASSERTGNQPQHFGDGTRLSIL.